This passage covers 7 T cell receptor beta chains from one sample sequenced in a study of cytomegalovirus exposure and HLA in healthy donors. PCR was performed using 60 Vbeta and 13 Jbeta primers. Repertoires were generated with immunoSEQ multiplex PCR, while TCRdb's copy carries only in-frame clones and drops some. The table has about 76,000 clones, 72% seen once. Material for sequencing was PBMCs. Every receptor here comes from a man aged 60 to 75 in good health and CMV-seropositive.

The chain combines TRBV19 with TRBJ2-1; unclear D gene. In germline, CDR1 is LNHDA, CDR2 SQIVND (reference sequence). Trimming removed 4 bases from V and 10 bases from J, with 14 bases in between. The CDR3 totals 13 residues. The CDR3 DNA follows: TGTGCCAGTAGTACCGTCTCTACAGAAGAGCAGTTCTTC. Amino acid sequence: CASSTVSTEEQFF.

V gene TRBV7-6 combines with J gene TRBJ2-5; D unresolved. There are 14 residues in the CDR3. CDR1 SGHVS and CDR2 FNYEAQ come from the germline V gene. Trimming took 2 bases from V and 5 from J, leaving 12 bases between them. This chain's CDR3 is CASSLIYGGETQYF. The CDR3 DNA is TGTGCCAGCAGCTTAATTTACGGTGGTGAGACCCAGTACTTC.

This clone was counted a few times. This chain joins TRBV6-6 and TRBJ2-5; D perhaps matches TRBD1 (6 bases). Trimming removed 8 bases at V and 1 base at J, with 14 bases between. The CDR3 is 14 residues long. Germline V lookup: CDR1 MNHNY, CDR2 SVGAGI (reference sequence). CDR3 protein: CASERAGVQETQYF. The CDR3 DNA is TGTGCCAGCGAAAGAGCAGGGGTCCAAGAGACCCAGTACTTC.

The chain has TRBV4-3 and TRBJ2-5, with 11 bases aligning to TRBD1. The last part of the DNA fits TRBJ2-7 better; the J call may be wrong. The V gene's germline CDR1 is LGHNA and CDR2 YSLEER. This CDR3 has 16 amino acids. Here the CDR3 reads CASSQGGTGGSYEQYF. The CDR3 bases are TGCGCCAGCAGCCAAGGCGGGACAGGGGGATCCTACGAGCAGTACTTC.

In its sample, this clone was seen a few times. V gene TRBV27 combines with J gene TRBJ2-7, with D maybe TRBD1 (6 bases). The germline CDR1 and CDR2 sequences are MNHEY and SMNVEV (reference sequence). Trimming pared 4 bases from V and 2 bases from J, leaving 12 bases between. CDR3 length equals 14 residues. In DNA form, the CDR3 reads TGTGCCAGCAGTTCCGCGACAGGCACCTACGAGCAGTACTTC. This encodes CASSSATGTYEQYF.

J is TRBJ2-6 and V is TRBV7-2; TRBD1 matches 9 bases. Germline CDR1 SGHTA, CDR2 FQGNSA. V gave up 5 bases and J gave up 0 bases; unmatched junction bases: 8. This CDR3 has 18 residues. The CDR3 reads CASSVRTGAFSGANVLTF. The CDR3 DNA reads TGTGCCAGCAGCGTGAGGACAGGGGCCTTCTCTGGGGCCAACGTCCTGACTTTC.

This chain joins TRBV2 and TRBJ1-5, with 11 bases matching TRBD1. The CDR3 has 14 residues. The V and J ends lost 4 bases and 5 bases, in that order; junction bases with no gene match: 1. CDR1 SNHLY and CDR2 FYNNEI come from the germline V gene. The chain's CDR3 is CASSGTGGDQPQHF. The CDR3 nucleotides are TGTGCCAGCAGTGGGACAGGGGGCGATCAGCCCCAGCATTTT. The whole variable domain, filled in from reference TRBV2 and TRBJ1-5, reads EPEVTQTPSHQVTQMGQEVILRCVPISNHLYFYWYRQILGQKVEFLVSFYNNEISEKSEIFDDQFSVERPDGSNFTLKIRSTKLEDSAMYFCASSGTGGDQPQHFGDGTRLSIL.